Presented here are 3 T cell receptor beta chains from one specimen sequenced in a study of blood T cell repertoires in COVID-19. Sequencing was performed with immunoSEQ multiplex PCR; in TCRdb, only in-frame clones are kept and a portion is missing. The data show about 150,000 clones, approximately 78% seen once. The sequenced sample consisted of peripheral blood. The receptors were gathered from a man older than 75 with acute or convalescent COVID-19.

The chain combines TRBV2 with TRBJ2-1, with D possibly TRBD1 on 5 matching bases. This CDR3 has 15 amino acids. The V and J ends lost 2 bases and 1 base respectively, with 9 bases between them. Germline lookup yields CDR1 SNHLY and CDR2 FYNNEI. CDR3 nucleotide sequence: TGTGCCAGCAGTGAATCGGACATTTCCTACAATGAGCAGTTCTTC. Protein sequence: CASSESDISYNEQFF.

This chain joins TRBV5-1 and TRBJ2-3; 10 bases map to TRBD2. Trimming at V came to 1 base and at J to 2 bases, leaving 1 base not matched to a gene. The CDR3 totals 15 residues. The germline V gene has CDR1 SGHRS and CDR2 YFSETQ. The chain's CDR3 is CASSLTSGDTDTQYF. The CDR3 nucleotides are TGCGCCAGCAGCTTGACTAGCGGGGACACAGATACGCAGTATTTT.

The chain joins TRBV28 to TRBJ2-5, with D tentatively TRBD2 (5 bases). The ends were cut back, 3 bases at V and 4 bases at J, with 15 bases in the middle. The length of the CDR3 is 15 residues. Germline assignment: CDR1 MDHEN and CDR2 SYDVKM. In nucleotides, the CDR3 is TGTGCCAGCAGTTTGGCGGGTGTTGGGGTAGAGACCCAGTACTTC. This translates into CASSLAGVGVETQYF.